Shown below are 10 T cell receptor beta chains from a single sample sequenced in a study of OX40 agonist ivuxolimab in advanced cancers. The data were produced by immunoSEQ multiplex PCR, yet TCRdb's version contains in-frame clones alone and is incomplete. The profile shows some 76,000 clones, 75% to 90% of them singletons. The sample in question was CD4+ or CD8+ T cells sorted from blood, obtained in a trial of the OX40 agonist ivuxolimab. All receptors come from an adult with an advanced solid tumor such as melanoma, head and neck, liver or kidney cancer.

The CDR3: CSVPWDEKLFF. For the CDR3, the DNA is TGCAGCGTCCCTTGGGATGAAAAACTGTTTTTT. This chain connects TRBV29-1 to TRBJ1-4; no clear D. The CDR3 covers 11 residues. Trimming removed 6 bases from V and 6 bases from J, with 8 bases in between. Germline-derived CDR1 and CDR2 are SQVTM and ANQGSEA.

The chain joins TRBV7-3 to TRBJ2-3; 12 bases align to TRBD2. CDR1 and CDR2 from the germline V gene are SGHTA and FQGTGA. V was pared by 5 bases and J by 6 bases, with 9 bases of the junction left unmatched. The length of the CDR3 is 16 residues. The CDR3 region is CASSVGLAGFSDTQYF. DNA of the CDR3: TGTGCCAGCAGCGTAGGACTAGCGGGGTTTTCGGATACGCAGTATTTT.

The table lists this clone with many counts. The chain has TRBV11-3 and TRBJ2-7; 8 bases align to TRBD1. The CDR3 consists of 17 residues. CDR1 SGHNT and CDR2 YENEEA come from the germline V gene. J was trimmed by 2 bases and V by 4 bases; bases with no gene match: 13. The DNA for the CDR3 is TGTGCCAGCAGCTCAAATGAGGGACAGGTGGATCCCTACGAGCAGTACTTC. It yields the protein CASSSNEGQVDPYEQYF. Looking up the rest from reference TRBV11-3 and TRBJ2-7 gives the full variable domain: EAGVVQSPRYKIIEKKQPVAFWCNPISGHNTLYWYLQNLGQGPELLIRYENEEAVDDSQLPKDRFSAERLKGVDSTLKIQPAELGDSAVYLCASSSNEGQVDPYEQYFGPGTRLTVT.

The chain has TRBV30 and TRBJ2-1; 8 nucleotides align to TRBD2. Germline values: CDR1 GTSNPN, CDR2 SVGIG (reference sequence). The CDR3 sequence is 14 residues long. V lost 2 bases to trimming and J lost 8 bases; unmatched junction nucleotides: 8. The CDR3, as DNA: TGTGCCTGGAGTATAGCGGGGCCGGTCGATGAGCAGTTCTTC. This encodes CAWSIAGPVDEQFF.

The chain recombines TRBV4-2 with TRBJ2-5; perhaps TRBD1 as D (6 bases). CDR1 and CDR2 (germline): LGHNA, YNFKEQ. The CDR3 contains 14 residues. Trimming stripped 1 base from V and 5 bases from J, with 11 bases between. This CDR3 is CASSQGQARETQYF. DNA of the CDR3: TGTGCCAGCAGCCAAGGACAGGCCCGGGAGACCCAGTACTTC.

The V and J genes are TRBV7-9 and TRBJ2-5; D is uncertain. CDR3 length equals 17 residues. The V end was cut by 1 base, the J end by 4 bases, with 19 bases between. The germline V gene has CDR1 SEHNR and CDR2 FQNEAQ (reference sequence). CDR3: CASSLESSGFPRETQYF. DNA of the CDR3: TGTGCCAGCAGCTTAGAGTCATCAGGTTTTCCCCGAGAGACCCAGTACTTC. The full variable domain, rest sourced from reference TRBV7-9 and TRBJ2-5, is DTGVSQNPRHKITKRGQNVTFRCDPISEHNRLYWYRQTLGQGPEFLTYFQNEAQLEKSRLLSDRFSAERPKGSFSTLEIQRTEQGDSAMYLCASSLESSGFPRETQYFGPGTRLLVL.

The rearrangement uses TRBV19 and TRBJ2-1, with 12 nucleotides matching TRBD2. V lost 4 bases and J lost 8; bases outside the gene matches: 9. CDR1 is LNHDA, CDR2 SQIVND, per germline (reference sequence). The CDR3 loop spans 16 amino acids. CDR3 in DNA: TGTGCCAGTAGTAATCTCCTGACTAGCGGGAGTTATGAGCAGTTCTTC. Encoded protein: CASSNLLTSGSYEQFF.

The J gene is TRBJ2-3, the V gene TRBV9; the D gene is possibly TRBD1 (8 bases). The germline V gene encodes CDR1 SGDLS and CDR2 YYNGEE. V dropped 3 bases and J dropped 1 base, with 15 bases sitting between them. There are 16 residues in the CDR3. In DNA form, the CDR3 reads TGTGCCAGCAGCGCTTACAGGGGGAGGGGCACAGATACGCAGTATTTT. It is translated as CASSAYRGRGTDTQYF.

The chain employs TRBV7-9 and TRBJ1-2; D might be TRBD1 (6 bases). CDR1 is SEHNR, CDR2 FQNEAQ, per germline (reference sequence). The germline V and J ends were trimmed by 5 bases and 4 bases, with 14 bases remaining between them. The CDR3 is 14 amino acids. The CDR3 coding sequence is TGTGCCAGCAGCGCCCCAGACAGGTTCTATGGCTACACCTTC. Encoded protein: CASSAPDRFYGYTF.

This chain joins TRBV5-5 and TRBJ2-3, with D tentatively TRBD1 (6 bases). Trimming cost V 4 bases and J 1 base, with 10 bases left between them. Germline V lookup: CDR1 SGHKS, CDR2 YYEKEE (reference sequence). CDR3 length: 14 amino acids. For the CDR3, the DNA is TGTGCCAGCAGCCACCGACAGGGCACAGATACGCAGTATTTT. Translation: CASSHRQGTDTQYF. The variable domain in full, completed from reference TRBV5-5 and TRBJ2-3, reads DAGVTQSPTHLIKTRGQQVTLRCSPISGHKSVSWYQQVLGQGPQFIFQYYEKEERGRGNFPDRFSARQFPNYSSELNVNALLLGDSALYLCASSHRQGTDTQYFGPGTRLTVL.